Shown below are 9 T cell receptor beta chains from a single sample sequenced in a study of CD8 T cells in Susac syndrome. A quantity of about 0.5 to 1 ug RNA underwent reverse transcription using random hexamers. MiXCR, run by TCRdb on the immunoSEQ multiplex PCR reads, gives a single entry per CDR3 protein. The data show fewer than 350,000 distinct CDR3 sequences, 89% seen once. The specimen sequenced was CD8+ T cells from PBMCs. The receptors were gathered from a human donor with multiple sclerosis.

Only one count was recorded for this clonotype. In DNA, the CDR3 is TGTGCCAGCAGCCCCAGAACCGGGACGTCAAATGAAAAACTGTTTTTT. Encoded protein: CASSPRTGTSNEKLFF. The chain joins TRBV9 to TRBJ1-4, with a tentative D call TRBD1 (5 bases). This CDR3 region has 16 residues. Between the trimmed V and J ends, which lost 4 bases and 5 bases, there was a span of 18 bases. Germline assignment: CDR1 SGDLS and CDR2 YYNGEE.

The V and J genes are TRBV7-3 and TRBJ2-3, with unresolved D. CDR3 length equals 15 residues. Germline CDR1 and CDR2: SGHTA and FQGTGA. The V gene lost 2 bases and the J gene lost 1 base, with 10 bases spanning the gap. CDR3 amino acids: CASSLSPVGTDTQYF. CDR3 sequence (DNA): TGTGCCAGCAGCTTATCGCCTGTTGGCACAGATACGCAGTATTTT. The full variable domain, in which reference TRBV7-3 and TRBJ2-3 provide the parts outside the CDR3, is GAGVSQTPSNKVTEKGKYVELRCDPISGHTALYWYRQSLGQGPEFLIYFQGTGAADDSGLPNDRFFAVRPEGSVSTLKIQRTERGDSAVYLCASSLSPVGTDTQYFGPGTRLTVL.

This sequence joins TRBV7-3 and TRBJ2-1; 10 bases agree with TRBD2. In germline, CDR1 is SGHTA, CDR2 FQGTGA. V lost 4 bases, J lost 7 bases, and 7 bases stayed unmatched. The CDR3 runs to 15 residues. In DNA form, the CDR3 reads TGTGCCAGCAGCTACTCTAGCGGGAGTGGAAATGAGCAGTTCTTC. Its protein product is CASSYSSGSGNEQFF.

The chain has TRBV28 and TRBJ2-4; D might be TRBD1 (5 bases). V was cut by 3 bases and J by 5 bases, with 11 bases left in between. Germline CDR1 is MDHEN and CDR2 is SYDVKM. This CDR3 comprises 14 residues. The CDR3 DNA reads as TGTGCCAGCAGTTTCCCCAGGGTTGAAAACATTCAGTACTTC. Translating gives CASSFPRVENIQYF. The full variable domain, its missing parts supplied by reference TRBV28 and TRBJ2-4, is DVKVTQSSRYLVKRTGEKVFLECVQDMDHENMFWYRQDPGLGLRLIYFSYDVKMKEKGDIPEGYSVSREKKERFSLILESASTNQTSMYLCASSFPRVENIQYFGAGTRLSVL.

This sequence joins TRBV5-1 and TRBJ2-3; 9 bases fit TRBD1. V was pared by 3 bases and J by 4 bases, with 9 bases of the junction left unmatched. The CDR3 totals 16 residues. Germline V lookup: CDR1 SGHRS, CDR2 YFSETQ. In DNA, the CDR3 is TGCGCCAGCAGCTCTCTGGACAGGGGCCTGGCAGATACGCAGTATTTT. Its protein is CASSSLDRGLADTQYF.

This clonotype was seen a single time. The chain is built from TRBV20-1 and TRBJ2-1; D gene uncertain. Germline assignment: CDR1 DFQATT and CDR2 SNEGSKA (reference sequence). The CDR3 has 15 residues. Trimming pared 4 bases from V and 0 bases from J, leaving 13 bases between. The CDR3: CSANLRPFSYNEQFF. Written as DNA, the CDR3 is TGCAGTGCTAACCTACGGCCCTTCTCCTACAATGAGCAGTTCTTC.

In this sample, this clonotype turned up once. This rearrangement joins TRBV29-1 to TRBJ2-7; D may correspond to TRBD1 or TRBD2 (5 bases each). V lost 8 bases to trimming and J lost 1 base, with 15 bases between them. Per germline, CDR1 SQVTM and CDR2 ANQGSEA. CDR3 size: 13 residues. The DNA of the CDR3 is TGCAGCACCCGGGACGGACGTTCCTACGAGCAGTACTTC. Protein: CSTRDGRSYEQYF.

The V call is TRBV29-1, the J call TRBJ2-7; 9 positions match TRBD1. In germline, CDR1 is SQVTM, CDR2 ANQGSEA. The CDR3 length is 13 residues. V dropped 4 bases and J dropped 3; count of bases not matched to a gene: 4. The CDR3 nucleotides are TGCAGCGTTGTAGGGACAGGGATCTACGAGCAGTACTTC. Its translation is CSVVGTGIYEQYF.

The CDR3 DNA sequence: TGCGCCAGCAGCCAAGATACGGGGGGGCCCTACGAGCAGTACTTC. Its translation: CASSQDTGGPYEQYF. The chain recombines TRBV4-3 with TRBJ2-7; TRBD2 matches 8 bases. This CDR3 is built from 15 residues. Losses at the gene ends were 0 bases for V and 2 bases for J; bases not matched to a gene: 3. Germline V CDR1 and CDR2: LGHNA, YSLEER.